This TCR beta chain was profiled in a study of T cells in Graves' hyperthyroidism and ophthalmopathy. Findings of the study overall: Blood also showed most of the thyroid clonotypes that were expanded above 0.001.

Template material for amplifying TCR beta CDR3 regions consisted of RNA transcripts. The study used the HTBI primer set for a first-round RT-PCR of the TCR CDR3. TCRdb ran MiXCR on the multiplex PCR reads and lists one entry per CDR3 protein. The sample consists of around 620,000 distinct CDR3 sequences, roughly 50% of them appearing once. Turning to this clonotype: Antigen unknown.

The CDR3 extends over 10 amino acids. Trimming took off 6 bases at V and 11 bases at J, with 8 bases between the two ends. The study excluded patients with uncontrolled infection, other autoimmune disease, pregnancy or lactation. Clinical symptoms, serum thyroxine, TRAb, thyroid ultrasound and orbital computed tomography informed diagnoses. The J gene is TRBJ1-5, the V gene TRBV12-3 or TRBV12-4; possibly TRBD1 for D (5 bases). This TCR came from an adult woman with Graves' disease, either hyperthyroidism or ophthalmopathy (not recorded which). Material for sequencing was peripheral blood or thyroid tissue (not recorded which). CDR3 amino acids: CASRGRAQHF. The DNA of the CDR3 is TGTGCCAGCAGGGGACGGGCCCAGCATTTT.